This TCR beta chain was found in a study of monozygotic twins with inflammatory bowel disease. TCRdb re-called the 5' RACE reads and gives one entry per CDR3 protein, without DNA. The sample table sets out around 380,000 distinct CDR3 sequences. This CDR3 is 15 amino acids long. Germline V CDR1 and CDR2: LGHNA, YSLEER. This receptor was taken from a human donor with ulcerative colitis or Crohn's disease, or a healthy co-twin of an affected twin (not recorded which). The sample was blood. The chain recombines TRBV4-3 with TRBJ2-1; lacking DNA, the TRBD2 call made by TCRdb goes unchecked. The CDR3 loop is CASSQGIAGYNEQFF.